This T cell receptor (beta chain) was recorded in a study of stem cell transplantation in POMP-related autoinflammatory disease (dated by TCRdb to 2020 to 2022). Some background on the complete study: The study hypothesized that defective thymoproteasomes impair MHC class I-dependent CD8+ T-cell differentiation and positive selection, skewing the TRB repertoire. Prior to transplant, the patients had CD4+ naive T-cell skewing, low CD8+ T-cell proportions, and decreased T-cell cytokine secretion. After transplant, 100% donor engraftment of neutrophils and platelets through one year was shown by DNA chimerism analysis. To find out how POMP deficiency affects T-cell receptor beta repertoire diversity and CDR3 characteristics, high-throughput TRB sequencing was used.

A remark on this clone: No cognate antigen has been identified for it. No per-base quality is available; no much larger clone lies one base away.

Overall study results and their limits: Across all analyzed T-cell subsets, PRAID patients showed a trend toward higher clonality and lower TRB diversity. A restricted number of unique TRB V-J gene pairings was observed in PRAID patients. In PRAID patients, the trend toward lower diversity and increased clonality reached statistical significance only for regulatory T cells.

The junction shows trimming of 1 base on V and 4 bases on J, plus 10 bases between the germline ends. Its CDR3 holds 14 amino acids, cysteine through phenylalanine. The kept DNA is CDR3 alone, 42 bases in frame from the first base. For CDR1 and CDR2, the germline V gene (reference sequence) lists LNHDA and SQIVND. Library preparation used the immunoSEQ multiplex PCR assay. Per the source publication's procedure: Shannon entropy, which takes clonal size distribution into account, was used to quantify repertoire diversity. The Gini-Simpson index (Simpson_1-D) was used to measure inequality of clonotype distribution. This is the immuneACCESS table as TCRdb keeps it, with only in-frame sequences that have V and J called. A part of the clones is gone; compared with another copy, unresolved V genes explain less than half, and the rest is unexplained. D and trimming come from the DNA, and the V and J calls and clone size come from that table. Present in this sample are tens of thousands of clones, roughly 93% of which were seen just once. In total, the top ten clones hold about 0.71% of the sample.

The time point label, as the study defines it: after hematopoietic stem cell transplant. PRAID featured prominent immunodeficiency alongside autoinflammation. Prior to TRB sequencing, T-cell subsets (conventional T cells, CD8+ T cells, regulatory T cells, T follicular helper cells) were sorted. This specimen consisted of CD4+ T cells from PBMCs, obtained after stem cell transplantation. This clonotype was sampled from a human patient with POMP-related autoinflammation and immune dysregulation (PRAID). Once a transplant has taken place, some T cells may be donor derived. This receptor chain uses TRBV19 and TRBJ1-2; TRBD1 is possibly the D segment (5 matching bases). The DNA sequence is as follows: TGTGCCAGTAGTATAGGGCAGGGTCCCTATGGCTACACCTTC. This translates into CASSIGQGPYGYTF.